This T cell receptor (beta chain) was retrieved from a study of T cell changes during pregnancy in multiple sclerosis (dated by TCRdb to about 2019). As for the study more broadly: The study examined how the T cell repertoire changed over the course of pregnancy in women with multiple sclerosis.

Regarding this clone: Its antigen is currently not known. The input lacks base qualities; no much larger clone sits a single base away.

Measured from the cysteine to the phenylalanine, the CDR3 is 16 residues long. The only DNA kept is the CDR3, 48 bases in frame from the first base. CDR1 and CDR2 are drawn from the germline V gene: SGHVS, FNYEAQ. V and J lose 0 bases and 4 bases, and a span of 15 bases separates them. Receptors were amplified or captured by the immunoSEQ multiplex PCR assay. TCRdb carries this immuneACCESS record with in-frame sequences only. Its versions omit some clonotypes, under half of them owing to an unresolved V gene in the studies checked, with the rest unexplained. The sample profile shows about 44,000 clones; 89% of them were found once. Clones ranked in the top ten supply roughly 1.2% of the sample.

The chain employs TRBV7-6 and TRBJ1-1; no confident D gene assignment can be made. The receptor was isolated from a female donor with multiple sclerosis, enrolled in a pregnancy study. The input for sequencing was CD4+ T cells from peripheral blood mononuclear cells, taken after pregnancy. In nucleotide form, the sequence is TGTGCCAGCAGCTTAGCCCCGTCCACAGCGGGCACTGAAGCTTTCTTT. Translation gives CASSLAPSTAGTEAFF.